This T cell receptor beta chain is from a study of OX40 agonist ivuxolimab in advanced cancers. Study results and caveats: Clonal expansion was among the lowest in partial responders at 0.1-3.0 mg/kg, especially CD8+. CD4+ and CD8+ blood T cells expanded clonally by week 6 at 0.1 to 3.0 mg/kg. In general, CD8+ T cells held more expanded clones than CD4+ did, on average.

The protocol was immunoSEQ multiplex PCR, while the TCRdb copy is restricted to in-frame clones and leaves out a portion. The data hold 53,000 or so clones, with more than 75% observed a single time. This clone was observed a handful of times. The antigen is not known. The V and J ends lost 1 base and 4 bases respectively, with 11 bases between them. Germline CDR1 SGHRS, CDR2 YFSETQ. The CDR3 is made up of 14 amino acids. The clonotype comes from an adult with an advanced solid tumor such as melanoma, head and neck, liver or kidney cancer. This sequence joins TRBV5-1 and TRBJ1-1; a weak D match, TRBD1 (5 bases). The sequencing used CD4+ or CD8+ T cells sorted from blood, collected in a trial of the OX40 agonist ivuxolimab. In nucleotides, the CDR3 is TGCGCCAGCAGCTTGATGGGGGTTGGCACTGAAGCTTTCTTT. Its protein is CASSLMGVGTEAFF.